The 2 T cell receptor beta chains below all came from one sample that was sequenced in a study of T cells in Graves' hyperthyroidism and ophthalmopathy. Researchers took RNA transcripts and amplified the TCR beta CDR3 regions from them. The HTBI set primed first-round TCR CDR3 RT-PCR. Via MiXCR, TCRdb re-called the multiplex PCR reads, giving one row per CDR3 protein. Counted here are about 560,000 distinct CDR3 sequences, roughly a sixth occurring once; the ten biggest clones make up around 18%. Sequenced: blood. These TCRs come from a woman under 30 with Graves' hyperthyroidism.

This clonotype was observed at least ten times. CDR3 DNA sequence: TGTGCCAGCAGCTTTAGCGCTAGCACAGATACGCAGTATTTT. Translated, it gives CASSFSASTDTQYF. The chain joins TRBV11-2 to TRBJ2-3, with D maybe TRBD2 (5 bases). This CDR3 region has 14 residues. Germline loops: CDR1 SGHAT, CDR2 FQNNGV. V dropped 3 bases and J dropped 0 bases, with 7 bases sitting between them.

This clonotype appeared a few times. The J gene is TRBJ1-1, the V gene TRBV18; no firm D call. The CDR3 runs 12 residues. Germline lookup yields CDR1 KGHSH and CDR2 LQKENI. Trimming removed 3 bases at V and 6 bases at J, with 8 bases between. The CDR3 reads CASSPRESEAFF. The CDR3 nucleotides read TGTGCCAGCTCACCTCGGGAATCTGAAGCTTTCTTT.